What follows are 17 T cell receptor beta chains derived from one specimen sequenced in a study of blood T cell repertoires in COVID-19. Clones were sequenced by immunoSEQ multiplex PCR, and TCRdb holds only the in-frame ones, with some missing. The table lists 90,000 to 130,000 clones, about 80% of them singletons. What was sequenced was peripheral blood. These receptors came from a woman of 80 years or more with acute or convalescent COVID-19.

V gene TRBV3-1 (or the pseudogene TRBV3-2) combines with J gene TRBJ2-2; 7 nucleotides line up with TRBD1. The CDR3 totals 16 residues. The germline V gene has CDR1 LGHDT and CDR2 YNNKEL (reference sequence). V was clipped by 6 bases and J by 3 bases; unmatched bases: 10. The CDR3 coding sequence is TGTGCCAGCAGAACTGACCCGGGACAGTACACCGGGGAGCTGTTTTTT. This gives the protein CASRTDPGQYTGELFF.

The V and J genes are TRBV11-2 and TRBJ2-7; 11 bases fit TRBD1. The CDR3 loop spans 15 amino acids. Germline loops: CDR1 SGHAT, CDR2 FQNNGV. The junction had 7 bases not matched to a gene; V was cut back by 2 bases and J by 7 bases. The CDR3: CASSLPGQGGGEQYF. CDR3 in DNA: TGTGCCAGCAGCTTACCGGGACAGGGGGGAGGGGAGCAGTACTTC.

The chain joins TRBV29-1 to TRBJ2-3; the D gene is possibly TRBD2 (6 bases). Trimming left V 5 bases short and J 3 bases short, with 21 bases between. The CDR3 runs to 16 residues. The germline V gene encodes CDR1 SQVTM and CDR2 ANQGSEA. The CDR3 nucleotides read TGCAGCGTTACTAGCCCGCAGGGAGCAGGGACAGATACGCAGTATTTT. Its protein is CSVTSPQGAGTDTQYF.

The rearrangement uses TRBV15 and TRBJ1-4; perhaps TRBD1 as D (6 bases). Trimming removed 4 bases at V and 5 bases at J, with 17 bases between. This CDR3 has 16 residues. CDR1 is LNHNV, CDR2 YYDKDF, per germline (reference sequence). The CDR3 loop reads CATSTVLDRPNEKLFF. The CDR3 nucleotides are TGTGCCACCAGCACCGTACTTGACAGGCCGAATGAAAAACTGTTTTTT.

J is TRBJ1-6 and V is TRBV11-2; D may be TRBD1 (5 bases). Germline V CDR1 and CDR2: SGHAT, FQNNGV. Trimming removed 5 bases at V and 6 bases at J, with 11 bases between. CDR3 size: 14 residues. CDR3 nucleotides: TGTGCCAGCAGCAGCCCCGGGGGTAATTCACCCCTCCACTTT. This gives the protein CASSSPGGNSPLHF.

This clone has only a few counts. The CDR3 nucleotides are TGTGCCAGCAGCTCCGGGACAGGGATAGAGACCCAGTACTTC. Amino acid sequence: CASSSGTGIETQYF. The rearrangement links TRBV7-3 to TRBJ2-5; 9 bases agree with TRBD1. V was pared by 4 bases and J by 4 bases, with 4 bases of the junction left unmatched. Germline CDR1 is SGHTA and CDR2 is FQGTGA. The CDR3 is 14 amino acids.

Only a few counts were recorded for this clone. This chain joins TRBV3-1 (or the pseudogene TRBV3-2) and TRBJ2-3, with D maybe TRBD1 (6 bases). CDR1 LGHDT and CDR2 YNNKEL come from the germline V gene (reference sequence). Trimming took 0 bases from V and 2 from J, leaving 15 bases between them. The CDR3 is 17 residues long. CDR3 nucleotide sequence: TGTGCCAGCAGCCAAGACCCCACGACAGGACTCACAGATACGCAGTATTTT. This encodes CASSQDPTTGLTDTQYF.

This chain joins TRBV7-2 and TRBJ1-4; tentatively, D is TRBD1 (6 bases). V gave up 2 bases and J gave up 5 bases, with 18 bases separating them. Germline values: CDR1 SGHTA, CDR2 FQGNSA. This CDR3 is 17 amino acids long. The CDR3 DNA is TGTGCCAGCAGCTTAAGGGGTGGCGGGGGGCGGAATGAAAAACTGTTTTTT. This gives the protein CASSLRGGGGRNEKLFF.

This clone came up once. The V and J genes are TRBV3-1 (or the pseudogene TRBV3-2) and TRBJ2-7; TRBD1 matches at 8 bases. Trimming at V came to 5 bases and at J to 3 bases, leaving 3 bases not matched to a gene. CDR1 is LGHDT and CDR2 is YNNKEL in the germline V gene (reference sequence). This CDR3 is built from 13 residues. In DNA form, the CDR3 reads TGTGCCAGCAGCTTCGACAGGGGCTACGAGCAGTACTTC. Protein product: CASSFDRGYEQYF.

CDR3 protein: CASSHASRELGYTF. The CDR3 nucleotides are TGTGCCAGCAGCCACGCTTCCAGGGAACTCGGCTACACCTTC. V usage is TRBV3-1 (or the pseudogene TRBV3-2) and J usage is TRBJ1-2, with D possibly being TRBD1 (5 bases). V lost 3 bases and J lost 8, with 16 bases in between. This CDR3 is 14 amino acids long. Germline CDR1 reads LGHDT; CDR2 reads YNNKEL (reference sequence).

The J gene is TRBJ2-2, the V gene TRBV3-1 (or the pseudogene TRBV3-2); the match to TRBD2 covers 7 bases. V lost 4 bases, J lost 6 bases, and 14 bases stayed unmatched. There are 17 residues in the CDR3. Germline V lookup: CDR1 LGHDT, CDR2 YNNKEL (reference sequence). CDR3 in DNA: TGTGCCAGCAGCCCATCTCCTAGCGGCGCTAGGGCCGGGGAGCTGTTTTTT. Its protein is CASSPSPSGARAGELFF.

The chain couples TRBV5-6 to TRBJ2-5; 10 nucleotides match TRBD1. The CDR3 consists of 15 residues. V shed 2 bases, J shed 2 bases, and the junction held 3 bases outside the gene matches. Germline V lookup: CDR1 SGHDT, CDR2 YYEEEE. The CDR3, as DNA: TGTGCCAGCAGCTTTCTGGACAGGGGGCAAGAGACCCAGTACTTC. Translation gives CASSFLDRGQETQYF.

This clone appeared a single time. CDR3 in amino acids: CASSIEGLAGGGSETQYF. In DNA, the CDR3 is TGTGCCAGTAGTATAGAAGGGCTAGCGGGCGGAGGCTCGGAGACCCAGTACTTC. The chain couples TRBV19 to TRBJ2-5, with TRBD2 identical over 8 bases. Per germline, CDR1 LNHDA and CDR2 SQIVND (reference sequence). V trimming: 0 bases; J trimming: 5 bases; junction bases outside the gene matches: 14. The CDR3 is 18 residues long.

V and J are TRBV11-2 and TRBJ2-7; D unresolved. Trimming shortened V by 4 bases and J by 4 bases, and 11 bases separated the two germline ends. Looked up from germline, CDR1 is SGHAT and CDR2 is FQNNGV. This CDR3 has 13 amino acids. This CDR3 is CASSSPGGYEQYF. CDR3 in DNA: TGTGCCAGCAGCTCCCCCGGTGGTTACGAGCAGTACTTC.

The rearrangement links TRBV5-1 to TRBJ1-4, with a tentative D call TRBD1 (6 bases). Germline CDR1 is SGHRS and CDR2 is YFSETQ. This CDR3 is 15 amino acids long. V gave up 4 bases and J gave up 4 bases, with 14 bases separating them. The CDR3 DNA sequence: TGCGCCAGCAGCACCCGGGACACGGTTAATGAAAAACTGTTTTTT. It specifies CASSTRDTVNEKLFF. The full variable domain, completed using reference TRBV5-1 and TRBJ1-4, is KAGVTQTPRYLIKTRGQQVTLSCSPISGHRSVSWYQQTPGQGLQFLFEYFSETQRNKGNFPGRFSGRQFSNSRSEMNVSTLELGDSALYLCASSTRDTVNEKLFFGSGTQLSVL.

CDR3 sequence: CASSLGLLASGSGNEQFF. The CDR3 nucleotides read TGTGCCAGCAGCCTCGGGCTGCTGGCTAGCGGGAGTGGGAATGAGCAGTTCTTC. The chain has TRBV14 and TRBJ2-1; TRBD2 matches at 10 bases. The CDR3 loop spans 18 amino acids. Germline V gives CDR1 SGHDN, CDR2 FVKESK. The V gene end was trimmed by 4 bases and the J gene end by 7 bases; junction bases not matched to a gene: 16.

The CDR3 nucleotides are TGTGCCAGCGGGGAGCAAGCAAAAGAGCAGTTCTTC. It codes for CASGEQAKEQFF. The chain joins TRBV13 to TRBJ2-1; D perhaps matches TRBD2 (5 bases). Trimming left V 8 bases short and J 10 bases short, with 15 bases between. Germline V gene data show CDR1 as PRHDT and CDR2 as FYEKMQ (reference sequence). The CDR3 is made up of 12 amino acids.